The T cell receptor beta chain described here comes from a study of blood T cell repertoires in COVID-19 (TCRdb year 2020). Concerning the study at large: Collaborator samples came from the United States, Italy and Spain and covered acute and convalescent phases of COVID-19. The material from the prospective study consisted of cDNA or gDNA derived from T cells, B-cell-depleted T cells, or PBMCs. The dataset comprised deeply sampled blood TCRbeta repertoires from subjects exposed to, actively infected with, or recovered from COVID-19. The repertoires were released in a freely available public database intended as a resource for research on the immune response to SARS-CoV-2. The samples were drawn from two sources: the first 160 participants of the ongoing ImmuneRACE study, and over 950 subjects contributed by 6 global collaborators. A de-identified subject ID, COVID-19 status, age in years and sex were almost always included in the sample metadata. Where available, HLA class I and class II types were obtained from metadata supplied by the sample provider rather than from assay-based typing.

On the study overall, not on this receptor specifically: The quantity of clinical and demographic metadata differed by source and by participant and was supplied without curation.

The germline V and J ends show losses of 0 bases and 7 bases respectively, and no gene match explains 10 bases of the junction. CDR1 and CDR2 (MGHRA, YSYEKL) derive from the germline V gene. The cysteine opens and the phenylalanine closes a CDR3 of 16 amino acids. The read is trimmed to its CDR3 DNA, 48 bases read in frame from base 1. Each collaborating institution followed its own protocols to collect whole blood in K2EDTA tubes. For TCRbeta analysis, collaborator samples were shipped as frozen whole blood, as isolated PBMCs, or as DNA extracted from either sample type. Comment on this clone: Its antigen remains undetermined. Per-nucleotide qualities are absent, and no much larger clonotype sits a single base away.

TCRbeta CDR3 regions were amplified from genomic DNA using the immunoSEQ Assay, a bias-controlled multiplex PCR. In the paper's pipeline: The number of nucleated cells in each sample was estimated from the amplification of reference gene primers within the assay. To quantify the absolute abundance of each unique TCRbeta CDR3 rearrangement, sequence reads were collapsed and filtered. Productive Simpson clonality was computed per sample as the square root of Simpson's diversity index over productive rearrangements. What TCRdb holds here is the immuneACCESS table cut down to in-frame rearrangements. Part of the clones is not present; checked against another copy, under half of the missing clones reflect an unresolved V gene, and the others are unexplained. V, J and clone size are taken as reported in that table, and D and trimming were inferred from the DNA itself. Recorded for this sample are about 160,000 clones; under 85% of them occurred a single time. The ten biggest clones cover roughly 3.1% of the sample.

The sequencing input was peripheral blood. The receptor chain draws on TRBV4-1 and TRBJ2-5; the junction holds 8 bases that match TRBD2. The receptor's source is a man in his 70s with acute or convalescent COVID-19. The CDR3 region reads CASSQDLPGRGGTQYF. The nucleotides read TGCGCCAGCAGCCAAGATCTCCCTGGCCGGGGGGGGACCCAGTACTTC.